The following is a T cell receptor (beta chain) sequence with its context. Libraries were prepared by immunoSEQ multiplex PCR; TCRdb keeps only in-frame clonotypes and omits some of them. The sample yields some 130,000 clones, about four fifths seen once. This record belongs to a study of blood T cell repertoires in COVID-19. Germline V gives CDR1 SGHRS, CDR2 YFSETQ. CDR3 length: 16 residues. J gave up 3 bases and V 3 bases, and 10 bases lay outside the gene matches. Specimen: peripheral blood. The gene calls are TRBV5-1 and TRBJ2-7, with TRBD1 matching 9 bases. This receptor was identified in a woman aged 45-65 years with acute or convalescent COVID-19. CDR3 protein: CASSSSTGGSLYEQYF. The CDR3 nucleotides read TGCGCCAGCAGCTCGTCCACAGGGGGCTCCCTCTACGAGCAGTACTTC.